This TCR beta chain was documented in a study of glioma-infiltrating T cells after dendritic cell vaccination. V was clipped by 6 bases and J by 4 bases, with 12 bases between them. This CDR3 is 13 amino acids long. Germline values: CDR1 MDHEN, CDR2 SYDVKM. This clone was observed a few times. The primer mix had 60 V beta and 13 J beta primers. Only in-frame clones appear in the TCRdb table, and some are missing; sequencing was by immunoSEQ multiplex PCR. In the table there are 55,000 to 70,000 clones, approximately 78% of which are singletons. This TCR was sampled from a human donor with glioblastoma. The chain joins TRBV28 to TRBJ1-1, with D maybe TRBD1 (6 bases). Material: blood, obtained before dendritic cell vaccination. Written as DNA, the CDR3 is TGTGCCAGCAGACAGGGCTTGGGCACTGAAGCTTTCTTT. The encoded protein is CASRQGLGTEAFF.